This record concerns one TCR beta chain sequence. The antigen remains unidentified. Other DNA sequences in this sample translate to the same CDR3. Data came from immunoSEQ multiplex PCR; TCRdb stores just in-frame clones and leaves some out. The profile covers 65,000 or so clones, with 86% appearing a single time and roughly 10% taken by the ten largest. This record comes from a study of glioma-infiltrating T cells after dendritic cell vaccination. Study-level results: The cohort had few patients with full blood and tumor sets.

Germline CDR1 and CDR2: SGHRS and YFSETQ. V lost 5 bases to trimming and J lost 2 bases; unmatched junction nucleotides: 7. This CDR3 region has 15 residues. The sample's time point: after dendritic cell vaccination, including at tumor progression/relapse. Selection required adequate fresh-frozen tumor tissue plus more than two years' survival data. No glioblastoma patient carried an isocitrate dehydrogenase mutation. PBMC were collected before vaccination, two weeks after the third vaccination, and at progression. The chain carries TRBV5-1 and TRBJ2-7; 10 bases are shared with TRBD1. This material consisted of blood, taken after dendritic cell vaccination. This TCR came from a human donor with glioblastoma. As DNA, the CDR3 is TGCGCCAGCAGTCCAGGACAGGGGGGGCCCTACGAGCAGTACTTC. It yields the protein CASSPGQGGPYEQYF.